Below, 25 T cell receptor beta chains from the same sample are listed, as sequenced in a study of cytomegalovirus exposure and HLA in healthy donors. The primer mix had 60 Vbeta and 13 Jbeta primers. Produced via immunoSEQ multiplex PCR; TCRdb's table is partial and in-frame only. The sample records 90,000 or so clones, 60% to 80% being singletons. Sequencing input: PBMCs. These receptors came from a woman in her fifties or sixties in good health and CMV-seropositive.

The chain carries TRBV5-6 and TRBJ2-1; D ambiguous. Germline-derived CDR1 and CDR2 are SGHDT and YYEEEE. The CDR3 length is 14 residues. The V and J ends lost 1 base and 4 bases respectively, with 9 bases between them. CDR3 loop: CASSLRGLYNEQFF. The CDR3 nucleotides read TGTGCCAGCAGCTTGCGTGGGCTTTACAATGAGCAGTTCTTC.

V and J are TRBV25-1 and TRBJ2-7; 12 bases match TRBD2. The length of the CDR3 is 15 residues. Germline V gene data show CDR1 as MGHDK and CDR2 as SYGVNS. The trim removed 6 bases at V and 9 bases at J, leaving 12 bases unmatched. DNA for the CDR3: TGTGCCAGCAGCCTAGCGGGAGGGCCTTACGGGGTGCAGTACTTC. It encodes CASSLAGGPYGVQYF.

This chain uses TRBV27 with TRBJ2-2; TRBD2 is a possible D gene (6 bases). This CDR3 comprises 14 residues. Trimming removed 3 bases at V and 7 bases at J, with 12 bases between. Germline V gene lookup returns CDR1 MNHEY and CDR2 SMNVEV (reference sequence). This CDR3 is CASSFTSYNGELFF. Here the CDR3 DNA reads TGTGCCAGCAGTTTTACTAGCTATAACGGGGAGCTGTTTTTT.

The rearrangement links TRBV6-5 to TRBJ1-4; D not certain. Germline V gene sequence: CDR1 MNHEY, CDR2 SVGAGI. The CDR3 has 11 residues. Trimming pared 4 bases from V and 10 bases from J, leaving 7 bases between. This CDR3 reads CASSSGGKLFF. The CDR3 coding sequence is TGTGCCAGCAGTTCTGGCGGAAAACTGTTTTTT.

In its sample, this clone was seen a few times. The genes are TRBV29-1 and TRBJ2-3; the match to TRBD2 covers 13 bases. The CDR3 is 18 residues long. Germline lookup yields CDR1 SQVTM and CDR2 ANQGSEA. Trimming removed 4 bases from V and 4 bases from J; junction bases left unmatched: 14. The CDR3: CSVGGGGPGLAGADTQYF. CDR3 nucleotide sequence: TGCAGCGTTGGAGGGGGAGGACCAGGACTAGCGGGAGCAGATACGCAGTATTTT.

For the CDR3, the DNA is TGTGCCAGCAGCTTGGGCCAGGGGGCCAACTACGAGCAGTACTTC. Translating gives CASSLGQGANYEQYF. V is TRBV7-6 and J is TRBJ2-7; 8 nucleotides align to TRBD1. Germline V gives CDR1 SGHVS, CDR2 FNYEAQ. This CDR3 has 15 residues. J was trimmed by 3 bases and V by 3 bases; bases with no gene match: 7. The full variable domain, in which reference TRBV7-6 and TRBJ2-7 provide the parts outside the CDR3, is GAGVSQSPRYKVTKRGQDVALRCDPISGHVSLYWYRQALGQGPEFLTYFNYEAQQDKSGLPNDRFSAERPEGSISTLTIQRTEQRDSAMYRCASSLGQGANYEQYFGPGTRLTVT.

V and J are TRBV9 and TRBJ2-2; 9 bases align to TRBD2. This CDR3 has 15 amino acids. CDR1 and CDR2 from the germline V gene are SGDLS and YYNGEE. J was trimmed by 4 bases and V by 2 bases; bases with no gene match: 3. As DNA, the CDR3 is TGTGCCAGCAGCGTGGTAGCGGGGGCCACCGGGGAGCTGTTTTTT. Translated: CASSVVAGATGELFF.

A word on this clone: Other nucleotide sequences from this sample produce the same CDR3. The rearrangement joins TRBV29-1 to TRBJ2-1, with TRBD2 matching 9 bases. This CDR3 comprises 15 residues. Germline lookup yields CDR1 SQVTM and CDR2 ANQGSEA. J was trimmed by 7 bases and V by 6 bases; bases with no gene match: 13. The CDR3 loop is CSVEDGGRAWNEQFF. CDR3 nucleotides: TGCAGCGTGGAGGACGGCGGGAGGGCCTGGAATGAGCAGTTCTTC.

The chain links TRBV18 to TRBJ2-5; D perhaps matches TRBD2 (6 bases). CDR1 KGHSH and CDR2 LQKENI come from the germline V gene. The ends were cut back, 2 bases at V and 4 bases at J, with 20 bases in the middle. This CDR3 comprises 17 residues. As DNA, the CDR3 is TGTGCCAGCTCACCAAGCGCTTACGCGGGGATGGTAGAGACCCAGTACTTC. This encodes CASSPSAYAGMVETQYF.

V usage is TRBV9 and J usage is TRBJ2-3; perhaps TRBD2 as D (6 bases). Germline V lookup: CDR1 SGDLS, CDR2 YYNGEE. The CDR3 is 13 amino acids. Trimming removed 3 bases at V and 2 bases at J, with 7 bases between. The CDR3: CASSGRATDTQYF. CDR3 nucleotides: TGTGCCAGCAGCGGGAGGGCCACAGATACGCAGTATTTT. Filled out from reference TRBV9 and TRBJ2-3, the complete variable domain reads DSGVTQTPKHLITATGQRVTLRCSPRSGDLSVYWYQQSLDQGLQFLIQYYNGEERAKGNILERFSAQQFPDLHSELNLSSLELGDSALYFCASSGRATDTQYFGPGTRLTVL.

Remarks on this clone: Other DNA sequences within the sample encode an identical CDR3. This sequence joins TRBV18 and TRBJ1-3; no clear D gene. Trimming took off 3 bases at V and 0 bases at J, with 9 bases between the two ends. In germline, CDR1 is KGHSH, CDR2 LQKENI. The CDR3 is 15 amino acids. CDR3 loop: CASSPPSPSGNTIYF. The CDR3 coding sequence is TGTGCCAGCTCACCCCCTTCCCCCTCTGGAAACACCATATATTTT.

CDR3 bases: TGTGCCAGCAGTGGACTAGCGGGAAGTGAGCAGTTCTTC. Translated, it gives CASSGLAGSEQFF. J is TRBJ2-1 and V is TRBV2, with 11 positions matching TRBD2. The trim removed 4 bases at V and 9 bases at J, leaving 2 bases unmatched. The V gene's germline CDR1 is SNHLY and CDR2 FYNNEI. CDR3 size: 13 residues.

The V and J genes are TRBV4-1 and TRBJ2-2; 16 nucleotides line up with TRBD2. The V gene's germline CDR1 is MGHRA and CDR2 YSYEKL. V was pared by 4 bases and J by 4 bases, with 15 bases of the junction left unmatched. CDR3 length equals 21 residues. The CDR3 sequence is CASSRVRLGTSGRAVTGELFF. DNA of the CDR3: TGCGCCAGCAGCCGGGTACGACTGGGGACTAGCGGGAGGGCCGTCACCGGGGAGCTGTTTTTT.

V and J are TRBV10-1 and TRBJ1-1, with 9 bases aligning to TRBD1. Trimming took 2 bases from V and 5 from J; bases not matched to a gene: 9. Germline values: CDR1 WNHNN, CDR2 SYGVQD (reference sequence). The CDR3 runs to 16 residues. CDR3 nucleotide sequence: TGCGCCAGCAGTGAGGGGACCGGGACAGGGAGGACTGAAGCTTTCTTT. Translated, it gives CASSEGTGTGRTEAFF.

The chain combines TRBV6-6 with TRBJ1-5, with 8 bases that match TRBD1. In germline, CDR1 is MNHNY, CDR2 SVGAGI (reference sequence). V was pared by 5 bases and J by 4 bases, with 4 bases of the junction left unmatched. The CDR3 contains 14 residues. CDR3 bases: TGTGCCAGCAGTAGCCGGGACAGGAATCAGCCCCAGCATTTT. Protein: CASSSRDRNQPQHF.

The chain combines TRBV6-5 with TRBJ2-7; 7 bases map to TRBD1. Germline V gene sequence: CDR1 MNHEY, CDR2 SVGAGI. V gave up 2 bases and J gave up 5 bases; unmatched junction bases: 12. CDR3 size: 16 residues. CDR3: CASSYQSDRVGDEQYF. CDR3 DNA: TGTGCCAGCAGTTACCAGTCAGACAGGGTAGGGGACGAGCAGTACTTC.

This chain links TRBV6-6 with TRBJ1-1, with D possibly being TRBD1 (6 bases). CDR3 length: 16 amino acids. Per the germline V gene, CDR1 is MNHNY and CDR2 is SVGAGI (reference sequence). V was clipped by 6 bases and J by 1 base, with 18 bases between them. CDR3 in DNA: TGTGCCAGCAGCCACAAGGCCACAGGGACGAACACTGAAGCTTTCTTT. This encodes CASSHKATGTNTEAFF.

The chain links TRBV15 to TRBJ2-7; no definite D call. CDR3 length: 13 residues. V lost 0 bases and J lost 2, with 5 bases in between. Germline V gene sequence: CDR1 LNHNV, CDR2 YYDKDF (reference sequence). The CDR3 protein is CATSRDRTYEQYF. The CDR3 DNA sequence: TGTGCCACCAGCAGAGACCGTACCTACGAGCAGTACTTC.

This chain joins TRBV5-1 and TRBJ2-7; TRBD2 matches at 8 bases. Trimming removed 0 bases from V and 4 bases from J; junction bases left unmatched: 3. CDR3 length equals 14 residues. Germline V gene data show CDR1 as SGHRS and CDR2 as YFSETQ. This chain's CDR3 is CASSLAGLEYEQYF. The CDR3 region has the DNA TGCGCCAGCAGCTTGGCGGGACTAGAATACGAGCAGTACTTC.

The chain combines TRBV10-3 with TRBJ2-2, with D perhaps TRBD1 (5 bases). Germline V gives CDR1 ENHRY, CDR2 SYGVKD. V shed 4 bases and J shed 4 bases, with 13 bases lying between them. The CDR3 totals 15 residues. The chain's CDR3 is CAISGGLTATGELFF. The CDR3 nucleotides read TGTGCCATCAGTGGGGGTCTGACAGCCACCGGGGAGCTGTTTTTT.

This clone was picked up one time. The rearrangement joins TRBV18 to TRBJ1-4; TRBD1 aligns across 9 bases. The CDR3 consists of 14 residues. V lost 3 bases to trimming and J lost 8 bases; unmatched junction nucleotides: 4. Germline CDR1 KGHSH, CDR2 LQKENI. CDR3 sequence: CASSPGQGEEKLFF. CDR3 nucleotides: TGTGCCAGCTCACCGGGACAGGGAGAGGAAAAACTGTTTTTT.

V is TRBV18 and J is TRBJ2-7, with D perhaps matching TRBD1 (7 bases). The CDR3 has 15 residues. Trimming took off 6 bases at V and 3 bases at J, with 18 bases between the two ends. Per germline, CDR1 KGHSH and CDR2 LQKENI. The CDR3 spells CASSPFRGTDYEQYF. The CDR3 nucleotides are TGTGCCAGCTCGCCTTTTCGCGGGACAGACTACGAGCAGTACTTC.

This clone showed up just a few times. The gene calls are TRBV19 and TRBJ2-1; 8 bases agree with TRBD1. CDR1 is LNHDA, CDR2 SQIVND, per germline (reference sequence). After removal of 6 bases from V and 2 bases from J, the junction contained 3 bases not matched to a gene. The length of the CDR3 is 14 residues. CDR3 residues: CASRTGAPYNEQFF. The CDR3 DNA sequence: TGTGCCAGTAGGACAGGGGCCCCCTACAATGAGCAGTTCTTC. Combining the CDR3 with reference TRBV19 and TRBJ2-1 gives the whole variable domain DGGITQSPKYLFRKEGQNVTLSCEQNLNHDAMYWYRQDPGQGLRLIYYSQIVNDFQKGDIAEGYSVSREKKESFPLTVTSAQKNPTAFYLCASRTGAPYNEQFFGPGTRLTVL.

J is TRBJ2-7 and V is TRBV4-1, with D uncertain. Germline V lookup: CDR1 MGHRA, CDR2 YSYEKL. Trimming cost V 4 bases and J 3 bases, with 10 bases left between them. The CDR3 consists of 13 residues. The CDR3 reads CASSLPIGYEQYF. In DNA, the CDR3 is TGCGCCAGCAGCCTACCTATCGGCTACGAGCAGTACTTC.

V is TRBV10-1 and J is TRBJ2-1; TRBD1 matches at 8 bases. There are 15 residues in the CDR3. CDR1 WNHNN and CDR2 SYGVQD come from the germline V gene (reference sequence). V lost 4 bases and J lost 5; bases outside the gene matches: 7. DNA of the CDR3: TGCGCCAGCAGTGTCGGACAGGGACAGCACAATGAGCAGTTCTTC. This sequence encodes CASSVGQGQHNEQFF.